Each of the 32 T cell receptor beta chains below was sequenced from the same sample in a study of T cell repertoires in ileal Crohn's disease. Time point denoted: neoterminal ileum biopsy at postoperative endoscopy, about 6 months after surgery. Sequenced by immunoSEQ multiplex PCR; TCRdb stores in-frame clones only, minus some. The sample lists about 60,000 clones, approximately 88% seen once, with roughly 2% in the top ten. Sequenced input: ileal tissue. The receptors come from an adult with Crohn's disease.

Only one count was recorded for this clone. The chain links TRBV12-5 to TRBJ2-7, with 9 bases lining up with TRBD1. Trimming at V came to 2 bases and at J to 3 bases, leaving 2 bases not matched to a gene. The CDR3 is 14 residues long. Germline loops: CDR1 LGHNT, CDR2 FRNRAP. The CDR3 here is CASGLRDRVYEQYF. CDR3 sequence (DNA): TGTGCTAGTGGTTTGAGGGACAGGGTCTACGAGCAGTACTTC.

The chain employs TRBV18 and TRBJ2-6, with 8 bases aligning to TRBD1. Germline assignment: CDR1 KGHSH and CDR2 LQKENI. V lost 6 bases to trimming and J lost 1 base; unmatched junction nucleotides: 8. CDR3 length equals 17 residues. DNA of the CDR3: TGTGCCAGCTCTCCCGGGACAGGAAATTCTGGGGCCAACGTCCTGACTTTC. As protein: CASSPGTGNSGANVLTF.

This clone showed up just once. This chain connects TRBV7-9 to TRBJ2-5; 7 nucleotides line up with TRBD1. Germline V CDR1 and CDR2: SEHNR, FQNEAQ (reference sequence). V shed 6 bases and J 5 bases; nucleotides not matched to a gene: 12. The CDR3 totals 15 residues. In DNA, the CDR3 is TGTGCCAGCAGACCTCGACAGGGATTAAGGGAGACCCAGTACTTC. Its translation is CASRPRQGLRETQYF.

The V and J genes are TRBV7-3 and TRBJ2-3, with TRBD1 as a possible D gene (6 bases). V was pared by 5 bases and J by 6 bases, with 9 bases between. This CDR3 comprises 12 residues. CDR1 is SGHTA, CDR2 FQGTGA, per germline. This CDR3 is CASSPQGDTQYF. In DNA form, the CDR3 reads TGTGCCAGCAGCCCCCAGGGGGATACGCAGTATTTT.

In its sample, this clone was seen a few times. This chain connects TRBV5-6 to TRBJ2-3; 10 nucleotides align to TRBD2. Germline V gene lookup returns CDR1 SGHDT and CDR2 YYEEEE. J gave up 5 bases and V 0 bases, and 6 bases lay outside the gene matches. The CDR3 consists of 16 residues. CDR3 protein: CASSLVLAGVGDTQYF. CDR3 nucleotides: TGTGCCAGCAGCTTGGTTCTAGCGGGGGTGGGAGATACGCAGTATTTT.

This clone was observed a handful of times. This chain joins TRBV6-4 and TRBJ2-7; 9 bases align to TRBD2. The V gene end was trimmed by 0 bases and the J gene end by 0 bases; junction bases not matched to a gene: 0. The CDR3 is 15 amino acids. Germline CDR1 MRHNA, CDR2 SNTAGT. This chain's CDR3 is CASSDSSGSSYEQYF. CDR3 DNA: TGTGCCAGCAGTGACTCTAGCGGGAGCTCCTACGAGCAGTACTTC.

V gene TRBV6-1 combines with J gene TRBJ2-5; TRBD1 matches 7 bases. Germline loops: CDR1 MNHNS, CDR2 SASEGT. The CDR3 totals 15 residues. Trimming took 10 bases from V and 5 from J; bases not matched to a gene: 16. DNA for the CDR3: TGTGCCACCTTAGACCGAACAGGGGTGACGGAGACCCAGTACTTC. Encoded protein: CATLDRTGVTETQYF.

This chain's CDR3 is CASSDVGTLSYEQYF. Written as DNA, the CDR3 is TGTGCCAGCAGTGATGTAGGGACATTGTCCTACGAGCAGTACTTC. V is TRBV25-1 and J is TRBJ2-7, with D possibly TRBD1 on 6 matching bases. This CDR3 contains 15 residues. Germline V gene lookup returns CDR1 MGHDK and CDR2 SYGVNS. The V and J ends lost 3 bases and 1 base respectively, with 13 bases between them.

The chain carries TRBV27 and TRBJ2-1; D is perhaps TRBD1 (5 bases). The V end was cut by 0 bases, the J end by 0 bases, with 12 bases between. Per the germline V gene, CDR1 is MNHEY and CDR2 is SMNVEV (reference sequence). There are 17 residues in the CDR3. The CDR3 reads CASSLSGAYSSYNEQFF. CDR3 nucleotide sequence: TGTGCCAGCAGTTTATCAGGGGCCTATAGCTCCTACAATGAGCAGTTCTTC.

The V and J genes are TRBV7-3 and TRBJ1-3; 8 bases match TRBD1. Germline trimming cut 4 bases from V and 4 bases from J; bases unmatched to any gene: 15. This CDR3 has 18 residues. Germline CDR1 and CDR2: SGHTA and FQGTGA. The CDR3 DNA follows: TGTGCCAGCAGCTCCACCTCCCCAGGGGGCATTACGGGAAACACCATATATTTT. This encodes CASSSTSPGGITGNTIYF.

This CDR3 reads CAWRKSGAGGKTQYF. The CDR3 DNA follows: TGTGCCTGGAGGAAATCAGGGGCGGGAGGAAAGACCCAGTACTTC. V is TRBV30 and J is TRBJ2-5; 8 nucleotides line up with TRBD2. The germline V gene encodes CDR1 GTSNPN and CDR2 SVGIG (reference sequence). This CDR3 region has 15 residues. Unmatched junction bases numbered 12, after V lost 3 bases and J lost 6 bases.

This rearrangement joins TRBV7-9 to TRBJ2-1; 9 bases agree with TRBD2. Germline V CDR1 and CDR2: SEHNR, FQNEAQ (reference sequence). The V segment lost 4 bases and the J segment 9 bases; nucleotides outside the gene matches: 7. This CDR3 has 14 residues. CDR3 loop: CASSYTGTSSEQFF. Here the CDR3 DNA reads TGTGCCAGCAGCTATACCGGGACTAGCAGTGAGCAGTTCTTC.

This clone was recorded once. The chain recombines TRBV5-1 with TRBJ1-2, with unresolved D. V shed 7 bases and J shed 8 bases, with 21 bases lying between them. Looked up from germline, CDR1 is SGHRS and CDR2 is YFSETQ. CDR3 length equals 14 residues. CDR3 residues: CASVNEPGSPGYTF. CDR3 bases: TGCGCCAGCGTAAACGAACCTGGCAGTCCAGGCTACACCTTC.

V is TRBV27 and J is TRBJ2-1; D remains ambiguous. The CDR3 loop spans 15 amino acids. Germline assignment: CDR1 MNHEY and CDR2 SMNVEV (reference sequence). V was cut by 4 bases and J by 4 bases, with 14 bases left in between. CDR3 loop: CASSSVTGPYNEQFF. DNA of the CDR3: TGTGCCAGCAGTTCGGTAACCGGTCCATACAATGAGCAGTTCTTC.

This clone was counted once. The gene calls are TRBV10-3 and TRBJ2-7; 8 nucleotides align to TRBD1. V dropped 0 bases and J dropped 0; count of bases not matched to a gene: 7. The CDR3 is 17 residues long. Per the germline V gene, CDR1 is ENHRY and CDR2 is SYGVKD. The DNA for the CDR3 is TGTGCCATCAGTGAGTCGGGGACAGGTCAAAGCTCCTACGAGCAGTACTTC. It codes for CAISESGTGQSSYEQYF.

The chain is built from TRBV6-5 and TRBJ2-5; 7 bases align to TRBD1. Germline-derived CDR1 and CDR2 are MNHEY and SVGAGI. This CDR3 contains 15 residues. V lost 5 bases, J lost 2 bases, and 8 bases stayed unmatched. Here the CDR3 DNA reads TGTGCCAGCAGTCGACGACAGGGAAGGCAAGAGACCCAGTACTTC. Translating it yields CASSRRQGRQETQYF.

The rearrangement uses TRBV5-1 and TRBJ2-7; a possible D gene is TRBD2 (6 bases). CDR1 and CDR2 from the germline V gene are SGHRS and YFSETQ. Trimming took 5 bases from V and 0 from J, leaving 15 bases between them. The CDR3 is made up of 15 amino acids. The CDR3 DNA follows: TGCGCCAGCAGACTGGCACGGGGGAACTCCTACGAGCAGTACTTC. Amino acid sequence: CASRLARGNSYEQYF.

The chain has TRBV15 and TRBJ2-1, with TRBD1 matching over 8 bases. J was trimmed by 4 bases and V by 5 bases; bases with no gene match: 7. This CDR3 spans 15 amino acids. The V gene's germline CDR1 is LNHNV and CDR2 YYDKDF (reference sequence). For the CDR3, the DNA is TGTGCCACCAGCGTAACCGGGACAGGTTACAATGAGCAGTTCTTC. It encodes CATSVTGTGYNEQFF.

The chain combines TRBV7-2 with TRBJ1-1; 8 bases line up with TRBD1. CDR3 size: 15 residues. The J segment lost 4 bases and the V segment lost 1 base, leaving 5 bases of the junction unmatched. Germline V gene sequence: CDR1 SGHTA, CDR2 FQGNSA. The CDR3 DNA sequence: TGTGCCAGCAGCTTAGGTTACAGGGGGGGCACTGAAGCTTTCTTT. This encodes CASSLGYRGGTEAFF. Full variable domain (missing parts from reference TRBV7-2 and TRBJ1-1): GAGVSQSPSNKVTEKGKDVELRCDPISGHTALYWYRQSLGQGLEFLIYFQGNSAPDKSGLPSDRFSAERTGGSVSTLTIQRTQQEDSAVYLCASSLGYRGGTEAFFGQGTRLTVV.

The chain uses TRBV28 and TRBJ1-4; D gene uncertain. Trimming stripped 3 bases from V and 4 bases from J, with 6 bases between. This CDR3 spans 13 amino acids. Germline loops: CDR1 MDHEN, CDR2 SYDVKM. The CDR3 DNA sequence: TGTGCCAGCAGTTTGGCCCATAATGAAAAACTGTTTTTT. Translated: CASSLAHNEKLFF.

The gene calls are TRBV6-1 and TRBJ1-1; no reliable D call. V lost 2 bases and J lost 0, with 10 bases in between. The CDR3 is made up of 15 amino acids. From germline, CDR1 is MNHNS and CDR2 SASEGT. The CDR3 loop is CASSELGKMNTEAFF. The CDR3, as DNA: TGTGCCAGCAGTGAATTGGGCAAAATGAACACTGAAGCTTTCTTT.

The chain couples TRBV6-1 to TRBJ1-2; D not resolved. The CDR3 runs 13 residues. V was trimmed by 7 bases and J by 0 bases, leaving 9 bases between them. Looked up from germline, CDR1 is MNHNS and CDR2 is SASEGT. DNA of the CDR3: TGTGCCAGCACGACACCTCCTAACTATGGCTACACCTTC. It translates to CASTTPPNYGYTF.

The chain is built from TRBV2 and TRBJ1-5, with TRBD1 matching 8 bases. Losses at the gene ends were 6 bases for V and 4 bases for J; bases not matched to a gene: 5. Germline CDR1 reads SNHLY; CDR2 reads FYNNEI. This CDR3 spans 14 amino acids. CDR3 loop: CASRPRTGNQPQHF. CDR3 bases: TGTGCCAGCAGGCCCCGGACAGGGAATCAGCCCCAGCATTTT. The full variable domain, with the rest looked up from reference TRBV2 and TRBJ1-5, is EPEVTQTPSHQVTQMGQEVILRCVPISNHLYFYWYRQILGQKVEFLVSFYNNEISEKSEIFDDQFSVERPDGSNFTLKIRSTKLEDSAMYFCASRPRTGNQPQHFGDGTRLSIL.

This clone is a singleton in its sample. The chain couples TRBV6-1 to TRBJ2-1; 7 bases are a match to TRBD1. The CDR3 consists of 15 residues. With V trimmed by 2 bases and J by 3 bases, 4 bases remained unmatched. Germline V CDR1 and CDR2: MNHNS, SASEGT. The DNA for the CDR3 is TGTGCCAGCAGTGAATTGGGACAGAACTACAATGAGCAGTTCTTC. Residues: CASSELGQNYNEQFF.

The rearrangement links TRBV5-1 to TRBJ2-2, with TRBD1 identical over 10 bases. After removal of 0 bases from V and 4 bases from J, the junction contained 3 bases not matched to a gene. There are 16 residues in the CDR3. Per germline, CDR1 SGHRS and CDR2 YFSETQ. The CDR3 region has the DNA TGCGCCAGCAGCTTGGCGGGACAGGGGACCACCGGGGAGCTGTTTTTT. Amino acid sequence: CASSLAGQGTTGELFF.

V gene TRBV6-6 combines with J gene TRBJ2-7, with a possible D match to TRBD2 (5 bases). V was cut by 6 bases and J by 1 base, with 13 bases left in between. In germline, CDR1 is MNHNY, CDR2 SVGAGI (reference sequence). The CDR3 is 14 residues long. The CDR3 region has the DNA TGTGCCAGCAGCCGGACGAGGGAGTCCTACGAGCAGTACGTC. Translated: CASSRTRESYEQYV.

The CDR3 loop is CASSPRDRGDNYGYTF. CDR3 nucleotides: TGTGCCAGCAGCCCCAGGGACAGGGGAGATAACTATGGCTACACCTTC. The rearrangement uses TRBV13 and TRBJ1-2; TRBD1 matches at 10 bases. The ends lost 5 bases at V and 1 base at J; junction bases unmatched: 7. The CDR3 totals 16 residues. Germline CDR1 reads PRHDT; CDR2 reads FYEKMQ (reference sequence).

V gene TRBV9 combines with J gene TRBJ1-1; D is perhaps TRBD1 (5 bases). Germline values: CDR1 SGDLS, CDR2 YYNGEE. Trimming left V 0 bases short and J 4 bases short, with 19 bases between. The CDR3 is made up of 17 amino acids. Written as DNA, the CDR3 is TGTGCCAGCAGCGTAGGTTCTGGGGTCCGGGGGGGCACTGAAGCTTTCTTT. It codes for CASSVGSGVRGGTEAFF.

The chain is built from TRBV7-2 and TRBJ1-1, with D unresolved. CDR1 is SGHTA and CDR2 is FQGNSA in the germline V gene. The CDR3 is made up of 12 amino acids. V dropped 4 bases and J dropped 6 bases, with 9 bases sitting between them. CDR3 nucleotide sequence: TGTGCCAGCAGCTCCTGGGGAGCTGAAGCTTTCTTT. This sequence encodes CASSSWGAEAFF.

This rearrangement joins TRBV4-1 to TRBJ1-6; TRBD1 agrees at 9 bases. The CDR3 sequence is 16 residues long. The J segment lost 7 bases and the V segment lost 3 bases, leaving 7 bases of the junction unmatched. Germline-derived CDR1 and CDR2 are MGHRA and YSYEKL. CDR3 loop: CASSQPTGGANSPLHF. CDR3 DNA sequence: TGCGCCAGCAGCCAGCCTACAGGGGGCGCAAATTCACCCCTCCACTTT.

The chain recombines TRBV5-4 with TRBJ2-2, with TRBD1 matching over 7 bases. V lost 4 bases, J lost 2 bases, and 5 bases stayed unmatched. Germline loops: CDR1 SGHNT, CDR2 YYREEE (reference sequence). The CDR3 covers 15 residues. Written as DNA, the CDR3 is TGTGCCAGCAGCCCGGGACAGAGTAACACCGGGGAGCTGTTTTTT. This gives the protein CASSPGQSNTGELFF.

The CDR3 DNA sequence: TGTGCCAGCAGCGTAGACCCGGACAACGACCTCGGTGGCTACACCTTC. This translates into CASSVDPDNDLGGYTF. The chain carries TRBV9 and TRBJ1-2, with D perhaps TRBD1 (5 bases). V gave up 0 bases and J gave up 7 bases, with 19 bases separating them. Germline CDR1 is SGDLS and CDR2 is YYNGEE. The CDR3 runs to 16 residues.